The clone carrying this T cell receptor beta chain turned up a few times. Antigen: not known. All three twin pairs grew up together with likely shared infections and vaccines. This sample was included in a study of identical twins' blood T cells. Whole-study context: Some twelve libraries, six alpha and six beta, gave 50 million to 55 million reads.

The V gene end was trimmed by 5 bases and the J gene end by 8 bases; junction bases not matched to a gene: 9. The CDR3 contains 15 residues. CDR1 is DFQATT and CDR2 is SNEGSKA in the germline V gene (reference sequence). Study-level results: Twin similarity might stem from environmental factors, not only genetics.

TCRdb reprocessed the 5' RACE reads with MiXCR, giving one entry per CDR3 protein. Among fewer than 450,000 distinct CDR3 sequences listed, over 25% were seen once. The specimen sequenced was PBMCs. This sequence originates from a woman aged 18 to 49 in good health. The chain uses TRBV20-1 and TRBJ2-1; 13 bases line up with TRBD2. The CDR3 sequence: CSAYGGTSGIDEQFF. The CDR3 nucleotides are TGCAGTGCTTATGGGGGGACTAGCGGGATCGATGAGCAGTTCTTC.